The 3 T cell receptor beta chains below were found in one sample sequenced in a study of Ad26.COV2.S vaccination and SARS-CoV-2 variants. Treatment described: roughly 20 received Ad26.COV2.S at low or high dose, single or two shots; 5 received placebo; per-sample allocation not given. On day 63 after the first injection, vaccine and placebo recipients gave samples. Profiled with immunoSEQ multiplex PCR; TCRdb holds only in-frame clones, not every one. The profile shows around 400,000 clones, 75% to 95% of them singletons. This sample comprised peripheral blood, obtained in a trial of Ad26.COV2.S vaccine versus placebo. The receptors were gathered from a person between 18 and 60 years old who received the Ad26.COV2.S COVID-19 vaccine or a placebo.

The J gene is TRBJ1-5, the V gene TRBV20-1; D is undetermined. V was pared by 3 bases and J by 7 bases, with 10 bases between. The germline CDR1 and CDR2 sequences are DFQATT and SNEGSKA (reference sequence). The CDR3 contains 12 residues. The chain's CDR3 is CSASSGRQPQHF. In nucleotides, the CDR3 is TGCAGTGCTAGTTCCGGGCGGCAGCCCCAGCATTTT.

J is TRBJ2-5 and V is TRBV7-9; 7 bases are shared with TRBD1. The V gene's germline CDR1 is SEHNR and CDR2 FQNEAQ (reference sequence). The CDR3 sequence is 15 residues long. Trimming removed 4 bases from V and 1 base from J; junction bases left unmatched: 6. CDR3 in amino acids: CASSSPGGRQETQYF. As DNA, the CDR3 is TGTGCCAGCAGCTCACCAGGGGGACGCCAAGAGACCCAGTACTTC.

J is TRBJ2-7 and V is TRBV7-8; D perhaps matches TRBD2 (6 bases). The CDR3 spans 15 residues. With 7 bases removed from V and 0 bases from J, the gap between germline ends came to 16 bases. Germline CDR1 SGHVS, CDR2 FQNEAQ. The CDR3 loop is CASTPTRGSSYEQYF. In nucleotides, the CDR3 is TGTGCCAGCACCCCCACCCGGGGGAGCTCCTACGAGCAGTACTTC.